This entry is about one TCR beta chain. Its antigen remains unidentified. Germline CDR1 MRHNA, CDR2 SNTAGT. V was cut by 4 bases and J by 5 bases, with 16 bases left in between. This CDR3 contains 15 residues. The data are from a study of CD8 T cell repertoires and HIV-1 epitope variants. As for the study in general: T cells were stimulated with Twenty-five Gag and Nef peptides separately. Separate from the cultures, 1M uncultured T cells served as baseline. Broader study findings: The TAALDMSHF plasma variant had no responses, unlike KF9 (roughly 5 clonotypes) and HW9 (one).

The assay was immunoSEQ multiplex PCR, and TCRdb's table has in-frame clones only and misses some. This table has 5,700 or so clones, about three fifths appearing once. The TCR comes from a male donor with HIV. This chain links TRBV6-4 with TRBJ2-3; D is unresolved. Material: cultured CD8+ T cells derived from PBMCs. The CDR3 is CASSGPPSTGDTQYF. The CDR3 DNA is TGTGCCAGCAGTGGGCCCCCGAGCACTGGAGATACGCAGTATTTT.